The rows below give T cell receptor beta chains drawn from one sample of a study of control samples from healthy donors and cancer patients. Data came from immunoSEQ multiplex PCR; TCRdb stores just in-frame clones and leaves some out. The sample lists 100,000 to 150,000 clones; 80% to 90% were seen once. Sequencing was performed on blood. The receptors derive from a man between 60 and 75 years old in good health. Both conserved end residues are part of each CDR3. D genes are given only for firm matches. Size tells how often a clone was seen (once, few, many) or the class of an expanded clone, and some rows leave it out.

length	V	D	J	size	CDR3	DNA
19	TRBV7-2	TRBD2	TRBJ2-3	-	CASSITGTSGGARTDTQYF	TGTGCCAGCAGCATAACCGGGACTAGCGGGGGAGCCCGTACAGATACGCAGTATTTT
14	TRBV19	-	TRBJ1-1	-	CASSIGGGLGQAFF	TGTGCCAGTAGTATTGGGGGGGGATTGGGTCAAGCTTTCTTT
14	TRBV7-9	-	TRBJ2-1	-	CASSFSSFYNEQFF	TGTGCCAGCAGCTTCTCTAGCTTCTACAATGAGCAGTTCTTC
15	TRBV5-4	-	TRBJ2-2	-	CASSWSGHNTGELFF	TGTGCCAGCAGCTGGTCGGGACACAACACCGGGGAGCTGTTTTTT
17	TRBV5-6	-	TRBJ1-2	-	CASIPSKRPRGNYGYTF	TGTGCCAGCATCCCCTCTAAACGACCCCGGGGTAACTATGGCTACACCTTC
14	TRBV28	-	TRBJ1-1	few	CASSSWGAPTEAFF	TGTGCCAGCAGTTCGTGGGGGGCGCCCACTGAAGCTTTCTTT
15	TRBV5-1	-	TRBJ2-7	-	CASSLGVSGTYEQYF	TGCGCCAGCAGCTTGGGAGTTAGCGGCACCTACGAGCAGTACTTC
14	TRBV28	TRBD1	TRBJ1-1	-	CASSFSGTGIKAFF	TGTGCCAGCAGTTTTTCCGGGACAGGGATTAAAGCTTTCTTT
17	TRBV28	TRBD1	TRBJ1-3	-	CASRGYGQGFSGNTIYF	TGTGCCAGCAGGGGATACGGACAGGGTTTCTCTGGAAACACCATATATTTT
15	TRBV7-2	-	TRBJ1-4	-	CASSLAAGTNEKLFF	TGTGCCAGCAGCTTAGCAGCAGGGACTAATGAAAAACTGTTTTTT
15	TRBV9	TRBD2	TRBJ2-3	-	CASTAGTSDTDTQYF	TGTGCCAGCACGGCCGGGACTAGCGACACAGATACGCAGTATTTT
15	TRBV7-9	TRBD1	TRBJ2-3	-	CASSWTGGPTDTQYF	TGTGCCAGCAGCTGGACAGGGGGACCCACAGATACGCAGTATTTT
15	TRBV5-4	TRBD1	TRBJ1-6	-	CASSFNGQVGSPLHF	TGTGCCAGCAGCTTCAATGGACAGGTCGGCTCACCCCTCCACTTT
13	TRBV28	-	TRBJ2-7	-	CATRGGVPYEQYF	TGTGCCACCAGGGGCGGGGTGCCCTACGAGCAGTACTTC
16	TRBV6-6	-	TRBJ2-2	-	CASRPLRTEDTGELFF	TGTGCCAGCAGACCTCTCAGGACAGAGGACACCGGGGAGCTGTTTTTT
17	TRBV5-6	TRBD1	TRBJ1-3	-	CASSGGQAPISGNTIYF	TGTGCCAGCAGCGGAGGACAGGCCCCAATCTCTGGAAACACCATATATTTT
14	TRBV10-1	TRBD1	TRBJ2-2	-	CASRDSLATGELFF	TGCGCCAGCCGGGACAGTCTCGCCACCGGGGAGCTGTTTTTT
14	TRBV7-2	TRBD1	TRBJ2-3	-	CASSSWTGSDTQYF	TGTGCCAGCAGCTCCTGGACAGGGTCGGATACGCAGTATTTT
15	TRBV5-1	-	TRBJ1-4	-	CASSTMGGFNEKLFF	TGCGCCAGCAGTACGATGGGGGGCTTCAATGAAAAACTGTTTTTT
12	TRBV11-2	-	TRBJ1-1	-	CASSSGNTEAFF	TGTGCCAGCAGCTCAGGGAACACTGAAGCTTTCTTT
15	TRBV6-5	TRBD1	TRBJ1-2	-	CASRLTGTGSYGYTF	TGTGCCAGCAGATTGACCGGGACAGGGTCTTATGGCTACACCTTC
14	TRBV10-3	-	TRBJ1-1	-	CAISLRGENTEAFF	TGTGCCATCAGTCTTCGGGGGGAGAACACTGAAGCTTTCTTT
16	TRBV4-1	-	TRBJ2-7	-	CASSQVDIVHYEEQYF	TGCGCCAGCAGCCAAGTAGACATAGTCCACTACGAAGAGCAGTACTTC
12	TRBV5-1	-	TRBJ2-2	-	CASSWGTTELFF	TGCGCCAGCAGCTGGGGGACGACGGAGCTGTTTTTT
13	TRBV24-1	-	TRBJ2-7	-	CAISQAGPSEQYF	TGTGCCATCTCCCAGGCAGGTCCCTCCGAGCAGTACTTC
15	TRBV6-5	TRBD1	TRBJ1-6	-	CASRETGSGGSPLHF	TGTGCCAGCAGAGAGACAGGGTCCGGTGGTTCACCCCTCCACTTT
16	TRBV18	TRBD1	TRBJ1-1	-	CASSPIQGGVLTEAFF	TGTGCCAGCTCACCAATTCAGGGGGGAGTGCTCACTGAAGCTTTCTTT
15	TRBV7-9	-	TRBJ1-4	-	CASTQNGRVDEKLFF	TGTGCCAGCACTCAAAACGGGAGGGTAGACGAAAAACTGTTTTTT
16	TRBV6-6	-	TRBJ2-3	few	CASSYHAGQLGGTQYF	TGTGCCAGCAGCTACCACGCGGGGCAGCTAGGAGGGACGCAGTATTTT
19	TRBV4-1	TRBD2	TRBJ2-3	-	CASSQERPSAGGPTDTQYF	TGCGCCAGCAGCCAAGAGCGTCCCTCGGCGGGGGGACCCACAGATACGCAGTATTTT
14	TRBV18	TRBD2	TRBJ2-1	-	CASSPLAGLGEQFF	TGTGCCAGCTCACCTCTAGCGGGGTTGGGTGAGCAGTTCTTC
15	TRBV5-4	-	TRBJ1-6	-	CASSINPDFNSPLHF	TGTGCCAGCAGCATAAACCCGGACTTTAATTCACCCCTCCACTTT
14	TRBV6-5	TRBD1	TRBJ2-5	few	CASRPFRGLETQYF	TGTGCCAGCAGACCGTTCAGGGGGCTAGAGACCCAGTACTTC
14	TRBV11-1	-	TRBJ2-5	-	CASSPAWGGETQYF	TGTGCCAGCAGCCCCGCCTGGGGCGGGGAGACCCAGTACTTC
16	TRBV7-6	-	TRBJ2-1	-	CASSSLGGQPYNEQFF	TGTGCCAGCAGCTCTCTGGGGGGGCAACCCTACAATGAGCAGTTCTTC
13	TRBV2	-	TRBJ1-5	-	CASSVGGNQPQHF	TGTGCCAGCAGTGTGGGGGGCAATCAGCCCCAGCATTTT
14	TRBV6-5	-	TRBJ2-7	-	CASSLTTGDYEQYF	TGTGCCAGCAGTTTGACGACAGGAGACTACGAGCAGTACTTC
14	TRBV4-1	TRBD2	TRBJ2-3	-	CASNRGETTDTQYF	TGCGCCAGCAATCGGGGGGAGACCACAGATACGCAGTATTTT
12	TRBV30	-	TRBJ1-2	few	CAWKQSGPGYTF	TGTGCCTGGAAACAATCTGGACCGGGCTACACCTTC
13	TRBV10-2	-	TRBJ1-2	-	CASSELSTLGYTF	TGCGCCAGCAGTGAGTTGTCGACCCTTGGCTACACCTTC
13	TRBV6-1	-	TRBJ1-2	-	CASSEPEGYGYTF	TGTGCCAGCAGTGAACCGGAGGGGTATGGCTACACCTTC
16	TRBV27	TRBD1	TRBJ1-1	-	CASSSLSGTGSTEAFF	TGTGCCAGCAGTTCCCTCAGTGGGACAGGCTCCACTGAAGCTTTCTTT
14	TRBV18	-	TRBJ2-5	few	CASSPTVSRETQYF	TGTGCCAGCTCACCGACAGTCTCTCGGGAGACCCAGTACTTC
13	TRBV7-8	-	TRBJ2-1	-	CASSLLSGVTQFF	TGTGCCAGCAGCCTACTATCGGGGGTTACGCAGTTCTTC
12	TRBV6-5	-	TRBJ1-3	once	CASSWTVNTIYF	TGTGCCAGCAGTTGGACCGTAAACACCATATATTTT
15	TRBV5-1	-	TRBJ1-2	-	CASSTGGQEVYGYTF	TGCGCCAGCAGCACTGGTGGGCAGGAAGTCTATGGCTACACCTTC
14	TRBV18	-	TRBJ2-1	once	CASSPQGGYNEQFF	TGTGCCAGCTCACCACAGGGGGGGTACAATGAGCAGTTCTTC
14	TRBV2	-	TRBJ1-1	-	CASSPEFGVTEAFF	TGTGCCAGCAGCCCCGAGTTTGGTGTCACTGAAGCTTTCTTT
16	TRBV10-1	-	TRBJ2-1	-	CASREIWGRRIGEQFF	TGCGCCAGCAGGGAAATTTGGGGGCGTCGGATCGGTGAGCAGTTCTTC